The 14 T cell receptor beta chains given below trace back to one sample, sequenced in a study of shared clonotypes between healthy human individuals. Libraries were prepared by immunoSEQ multiplex PCR; TCRdb keeps only in-frame clonotypes and omits some of them. Here the sample spans approximately 1.9 million clones, 93% being singletons. Naive CD8 cells lacked CD45RO and underwent positive selection for CCR7, leaving out terminally differentiated effector memory CD45RA+ cells. The material sequenced was naive CD8+ T cells from PBMCs. The receptors shown here come from a man aged 18 to 29 in good health. Some clones in this sample may be carry-over from other donors' samples.

The chain carries TRBV9 and TRBJ2-7; perhaps TRBD2 as D (6 bases). CDR1 and CDR2 from the germline V gene are SGDLS and YYNGEE. CDR3 length: 15 residues. V lost 4 bases to trimming and J lost 2 bases, with 16 bases between them. CDR3 protein: CASSPRDSLAYEQYF. As DNA, the CDR3 is TGTGCCAGCAGCCCCCGGGACTCCCTGGCCTACGAGCAGTACTTC.

The chain combines TRBV27 with TRBJ1-1; weak D call: TRBD1 (5 bases). The CDR3 has 18 residues. V was shortened by 6 bases and J by 3 bases, with 26 bases between the two germline ends. Germline V gives CDR1 MNHEY, CDR2 SMNVEV (reference sequence). CDR3 amino acids: CASSQYPPLAGTDTEAFF. Written as DNA, the CDR3 is TGTGCCAGCAGCCAATACCCCCCCCTGGCAGGGACGGACACTGAAGCTTTCTTT.

The V gene is TRBV27, the J gene TRBJ2-7, with D perhaps matching TRBD2 (5 bases). Trimming took 5 bases from V and 2 from J, leaving 16 bases between them. Germline-derived CDR1 and CDR2 are MNHEY and SMNVEV (reference sequence). The CDR3 extends over 15 amino acids. This CDR3 reads CASSPLAGLTYEQYF. CDR3 nucleotide sequence: TGTGCCAGCAGTCCGTTGGCGGGCCTTACCTACGAGCAGTACTTC.

The V and J genes are TRBV7-9 and TRBJ2-7; no definite D call. Germline lookup yields CDR1 SEHNR and CDR2 FQNEAQ (reference sequence). V dropped 1 base and J dropped 2 bases, with 12 bases sitting between them. CDR3 size: 15 residues. In DNA form, the CDR3 reads TGTGCCAGCAGCTTAGTTCAGGCCTTGACCTACGAGCAGTACTTC. Amino acids: CASSLVQALTYEQYF.

CDR3 amino acids: CASTPGPGETQYF. In nucleotides, the CDR3 is TGCGCCTCTACCCCAGGGCCGGGGGAGACCCAGTACTTC. This rearrangement joins TRBV5-1 to TRBJ2-5; D is tentatively TRBD1 or TRBD2 (5 bases each). The CDR3 is made up of 13 amino acids. CDR1 is SGHRS, CDR2 YFSETQ, per germline. V lost 10 bases, J lost 5 bases, and 18 bases lay in between.

The J gene is TRBJ1-2, the V gene TRBV4-1; D perhaps matches TRBD1 (5 bases). Trimming left V 3 bases short and J 8 bases short, with 10 bases between. The CDR3 is 12 residues long. Germline lookup yields CDR1 MGHRA and CDR2 YSYEKL. The CDR3 coding sequence is TGCGCCAGCAGCCAGGGGGTGCGAGGCTACACCTTC. It encodes CASSQGVRGYTF.

The chain carries TRBV5-1 and TRBJ2-1, with D unclear. The V and J ends lost 4 bases and 0 bases respectively, with 11 bases between them. Germline assignment: CDR1 SGHRS and CDR2 YFSETQ. The length of the CDR3 is 15 residues. In DNA, the CDR3 is TGCGCCAGCAGCCCACCTGGGCCCTCCTACAATGAGCAGTTCTTC. Translation gives CASSPPGPSYNEQFF.

CDR3 in amino acids: CASSQEAGLAIETQYF. The CDR3 bases are TGCGCCAGCAGCCAAGAGGCAGGACTAGCAATCGAGACCCAGTACTTC. This rearrangement joins TRBV4-1 to TRBJ2-5; 8 nucleotides agree with TRBD2. This CDR3 spans 16 amino acids. With 0 bases clipped from V and 5 bases from J, the junction kept 8 bases outside the gene matches. Germline V gene data show CDR1 as MGHRA and CDR2 as YSYEKL.

J is TRBJ2-2 and V is TRBV5-8, with D perhaps matching TRBD2 (5 bases). There are 13 residues in the CDR3. The germline V gene has CDR1 SGHTS and CDR2 YDEGEE. The germline V and J ends were trimmed by 4 bases and 6 bases, with 10 bases remaining between them. The CDR3 region is CASSRRRSGELFF. The CDR3 DNA sequence: TGTGCCAGCAGCCGGCGGAGGTCCGGGGAGCTGTTTTTT.

This rearrangement joins TRBV5-6 to TRBJ1-2; 8 positions agree with TRBD1. Trimming cost V 2 bases and J 6 bases; bases outside gene matches: 6. The CDR3 extends over 14 amino acids. CDR1 and CDR2 from the germline V gene are SGHDT and YYEEEE. The CDR3 is CASSFPGGQNGYTF. The CDR3 DNA is TGTGCCAGCAGCTTCCCAGGGGGCCAAAATGGCTACACCTTC.

The chain links TRBV27 to TRBJ1-2; TRBD1 agrees at 8 bases. There are 14 residues in the CDR3. Germline V gene lookup returns CDR1 MNHEY and CDR2 SMNVEV (reference sequence). V shed 6 bases, J shed 8 bases, and the junction held 11 bases outside the gene matches. The CDR3 DNA reads as TGTGCCAGCAGCCAATTACAGGGGGGTGGAGGCTACACCTTC. As protein: CASSQLQGGGGYTF.

V is TRBV7-8 and J is TRBJ1-1; TRBD1 agrees at 7 bases. In germline, CDR1 is SGHVS, CDR2 FQNEAQ. The CDR3 is 14 residues long. The V gene end was trimmed by 8 bases and the J gene end by 4 bases; junction bases not matched to a gene: 10. CDR3 in amino acids: CASSFVEGATEAFF. CDR3 DNA sequence: TGTGCCAGCTCATTCGTTGAGGGGGCCACTGAAGCTTTCTTT.

V gene TRBV19 combines with J gene TRBJ1-1, with D perhaps TRBD1 (5 bases). Germline V gene lookup returns CDR1 LNHDA and CDR2 SQIVND (reference sequence). The CDR3 is 14 residues long. The V end lost 5 bases, the J end lost 4 bases, and 14 bases lay between the germline ends. The CDR3 sequence: CASSLPDTSTEAFF. DNA of the CDR3: TGTGCCAGTAGTCTACCGGACACCTCCACTGAAGCTTTCTTT.

The rearrangement links TRBV28 to TRBJ1-2; D is perhaps TRBD1 (6 bases). The germline gives CDR1 MDHEN, CDR2 SYDVKM. This CDR3 has 17 residues. V was shortened by 2 bases and J by 3 bases, with 19 bases between the two germline ends. CDR3 nucleotides: TGTGCCAGCAGTTTAGGTTCCCCCAGGGACACGCACTATGGCTACACCTTC. Amino acid sequence: CASSLGSPRDTHYGYTF.